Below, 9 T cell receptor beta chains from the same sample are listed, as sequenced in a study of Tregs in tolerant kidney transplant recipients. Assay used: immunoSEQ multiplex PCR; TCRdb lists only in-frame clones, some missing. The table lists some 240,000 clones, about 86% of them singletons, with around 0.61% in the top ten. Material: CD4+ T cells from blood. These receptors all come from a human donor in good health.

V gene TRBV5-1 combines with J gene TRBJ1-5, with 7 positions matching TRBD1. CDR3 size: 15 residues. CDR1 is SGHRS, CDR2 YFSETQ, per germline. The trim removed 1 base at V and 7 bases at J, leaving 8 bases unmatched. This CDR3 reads CASSLTTGLGQPQHF. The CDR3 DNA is TGCGCCAGCAGCTTGACGACAGGGTTAGGACAGCCCCAGCATTTT.

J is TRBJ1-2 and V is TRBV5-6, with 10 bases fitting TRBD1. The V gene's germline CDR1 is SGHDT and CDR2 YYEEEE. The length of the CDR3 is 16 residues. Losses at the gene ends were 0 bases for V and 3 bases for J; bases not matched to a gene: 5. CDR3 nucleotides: TGTGCCAGCAGCTTGGCCCTAGGACAGGGGGACTATGGCTACACCTTC. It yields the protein CASSLALGQGDYGYTF.

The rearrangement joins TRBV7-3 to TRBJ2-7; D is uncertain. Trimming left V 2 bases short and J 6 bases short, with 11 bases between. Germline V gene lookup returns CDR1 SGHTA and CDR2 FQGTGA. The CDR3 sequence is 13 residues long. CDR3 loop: CASSLGKFTEQYF. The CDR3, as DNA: TGTGCCAGCAGCTTAGGAAAGTTCACCGAGCAGTACTTC. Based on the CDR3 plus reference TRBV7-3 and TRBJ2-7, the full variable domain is GAGVSQTPSNKVTEKGKYVELRCDPISGHTALYWYRQSLGQGPEFLIYFQGTGAADDSGLPNDRFFAVRPEGSVSTLKIQRTERGDSAVYLCASSLGKFTEQYFGPGTRLTVT.

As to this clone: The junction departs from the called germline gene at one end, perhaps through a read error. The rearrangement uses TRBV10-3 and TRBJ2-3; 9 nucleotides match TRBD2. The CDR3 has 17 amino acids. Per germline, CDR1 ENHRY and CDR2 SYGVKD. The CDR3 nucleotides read TGTGCCCTCAGTGACCCGGGACTAGCCTCAACCACAGATACGCAGTATTTT. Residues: CALSDPGLASTTDTQYF.

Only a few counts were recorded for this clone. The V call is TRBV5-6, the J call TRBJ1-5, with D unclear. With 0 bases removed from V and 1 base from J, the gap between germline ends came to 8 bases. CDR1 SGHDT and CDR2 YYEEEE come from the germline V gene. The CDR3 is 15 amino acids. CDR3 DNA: TGTGCCAGCAGCTTGGGACGGATGAGCAATCAGCCCCAGCATTTT. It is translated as CASSLGRMSNQPQHF.

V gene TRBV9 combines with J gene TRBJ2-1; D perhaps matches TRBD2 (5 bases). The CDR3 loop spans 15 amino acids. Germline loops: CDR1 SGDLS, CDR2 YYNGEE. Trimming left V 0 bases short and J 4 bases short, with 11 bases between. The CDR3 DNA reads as TGTGCCAGCAGCGTAGTTTCGGGAAATTACAATGAGCAGTTCTTC. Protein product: CASSVVSGNYNEQFF.

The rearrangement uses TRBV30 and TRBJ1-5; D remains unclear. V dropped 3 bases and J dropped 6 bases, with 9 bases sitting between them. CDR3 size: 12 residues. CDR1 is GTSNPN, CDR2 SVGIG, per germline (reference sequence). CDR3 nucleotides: TGTGCCTGGAGCATCACAGCTCAGCCCCAGCATTTT. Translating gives CAWSITAQPQHF.

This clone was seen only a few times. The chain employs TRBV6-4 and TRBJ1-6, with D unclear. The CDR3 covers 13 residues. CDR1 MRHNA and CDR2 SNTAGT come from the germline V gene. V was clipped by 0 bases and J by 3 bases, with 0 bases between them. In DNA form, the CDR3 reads TGTGCCAGCAGTGACTCCTATAATTCACCCCTCCACTTT. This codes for CASSDSYNSPLHF.

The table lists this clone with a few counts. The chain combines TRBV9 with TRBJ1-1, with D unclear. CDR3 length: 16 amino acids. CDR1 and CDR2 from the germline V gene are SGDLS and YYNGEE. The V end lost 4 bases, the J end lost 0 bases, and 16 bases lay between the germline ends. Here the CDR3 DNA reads TGTGCCAGCAGCTACTTCCCCCCCACAATGAACACTGAAGCTTTCTTT. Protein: CASSYFPPTMNTEAFF.